This T cell receptor (beta chain) was captured in a study of T cell repertoires in cytomegalovirus infection. Overall study context: Public TCR beta signatures indicated both CMV infection and matching HLA type. Findings and caveats of the study: In two of eight donors, the top clonotype was HLA-C-restricted CMV-specific. Individuals carrying CMV plus the relevant HLA were identified by cumulative frequency of public TCR beta families.

Trimming removed 4 bases at V and 2 bases at J, with 10 bases between. The CDR3 contains 14 residues. Germline V gene sequence: CDR1 MDHEN, CDR2 SYDVKM. The sample holds a few counts of this clonotype. Antigen unknown. TCRdb independently ran MiXCR on the reads; one entry per CDR3 protein. The sample lists some 400,000 distinct CDR3 sequences; approximately 32% were seen once. The chain has TRBV28 and TRBJ2-3, with D tentatively TRBD2 (6 bases). The sample was PBMCs. This clonotype originated in a human donor in good health (CMV status not recorded). Some clones in this sample may be carry-over from other donors' samples. The CDR3 sequence is CASSSRDFTDTQYF. The CDR3 region has the DNA TGTGCCAGCAGTTCCCGGGACTTCACAGATACGCAGTATTTT.